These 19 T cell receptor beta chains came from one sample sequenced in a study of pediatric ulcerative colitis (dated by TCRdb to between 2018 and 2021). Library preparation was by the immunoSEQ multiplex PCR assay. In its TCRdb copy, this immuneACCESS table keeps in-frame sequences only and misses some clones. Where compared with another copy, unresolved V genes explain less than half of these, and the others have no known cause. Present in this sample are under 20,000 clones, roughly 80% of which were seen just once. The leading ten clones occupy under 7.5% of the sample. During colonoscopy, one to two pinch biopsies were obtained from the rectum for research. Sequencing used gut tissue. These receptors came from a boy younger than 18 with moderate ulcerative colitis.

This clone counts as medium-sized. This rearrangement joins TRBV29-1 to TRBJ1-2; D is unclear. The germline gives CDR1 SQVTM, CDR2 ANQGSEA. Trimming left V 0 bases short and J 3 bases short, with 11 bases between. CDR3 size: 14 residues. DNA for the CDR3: TGCAGCGTTGAAGATCCCCGGATGTACTATGGCTACACCTTC. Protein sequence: CSVEDPRMYYGYTF.

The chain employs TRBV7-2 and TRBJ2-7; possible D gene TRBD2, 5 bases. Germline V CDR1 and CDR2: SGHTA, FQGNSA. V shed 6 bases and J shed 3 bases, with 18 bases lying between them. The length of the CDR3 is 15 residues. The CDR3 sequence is CASRHGLDEIYEQYF. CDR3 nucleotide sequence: TGTGCCAGCAGACACGGACTCGACGAGATCTACGAGCAGTACTTC.

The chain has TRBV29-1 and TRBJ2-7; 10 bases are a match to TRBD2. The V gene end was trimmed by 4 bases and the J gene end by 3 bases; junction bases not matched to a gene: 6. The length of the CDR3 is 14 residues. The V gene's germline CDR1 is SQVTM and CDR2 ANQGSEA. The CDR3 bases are TGCAGCGTTGTAGGACTAGCGGCAGACTACGAGCAGTACTTC. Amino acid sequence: CSVVGLAADYEQYF.

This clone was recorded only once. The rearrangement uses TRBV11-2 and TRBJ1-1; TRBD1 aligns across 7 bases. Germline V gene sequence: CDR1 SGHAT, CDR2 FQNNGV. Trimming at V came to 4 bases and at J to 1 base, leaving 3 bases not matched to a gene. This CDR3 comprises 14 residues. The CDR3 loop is CASSSGQTNTEAFF. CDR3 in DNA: TGTGCCAGCAGCTCGGGACAGACGAACACTGAAGCTTTCTTT.

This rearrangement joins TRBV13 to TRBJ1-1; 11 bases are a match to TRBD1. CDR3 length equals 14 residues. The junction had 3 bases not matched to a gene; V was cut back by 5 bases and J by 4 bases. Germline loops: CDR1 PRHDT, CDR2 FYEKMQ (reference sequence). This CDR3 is CASSRDRGTTEAFF. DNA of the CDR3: TGTGCCAGCAGCAGGGACAGGGGGACCACTGAAGCTTTCTTT. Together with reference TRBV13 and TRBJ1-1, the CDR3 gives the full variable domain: AAGVIQSPRHLIKEKRETATLKCYPIPRHDTVYWYQQGPGQDPQFLISFYEKMQSDKGSIPDRFSAQQFSDYHSELNMSSLELGDSALYFCASSRDRGTTEAFFGQGTRLTVV.

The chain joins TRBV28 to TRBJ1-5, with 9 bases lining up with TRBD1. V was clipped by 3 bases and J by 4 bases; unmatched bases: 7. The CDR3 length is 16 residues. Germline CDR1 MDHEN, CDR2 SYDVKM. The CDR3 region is CASSFLGQGENQPQHF. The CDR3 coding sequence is TGTGCCAGCAGTTTCCTGGGACAGGGCGAAAATCAGCCCCAGCATTTT.

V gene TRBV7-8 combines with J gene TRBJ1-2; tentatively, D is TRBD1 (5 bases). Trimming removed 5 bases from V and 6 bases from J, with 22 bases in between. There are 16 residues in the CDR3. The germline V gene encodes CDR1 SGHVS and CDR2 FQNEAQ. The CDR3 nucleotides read TGTGCCAGCAGCGTAGTAGAGGCAGGGCGGTCTGATGGCTACACCTTC. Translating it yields CASSVVEAGRSDGYTF.

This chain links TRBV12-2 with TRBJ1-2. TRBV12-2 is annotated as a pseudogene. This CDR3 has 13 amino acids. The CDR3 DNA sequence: TGTGCAAGTCGCCCCGCCGGGGCAAACGGCTACACCTTC. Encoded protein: CASRPAGANGYTF.

The chain's CDR3 is CASSFYPGQGEQFF. CDR3 nucleotides: TGTGCCAGCAGCTTTTACCCGGGACAGGGGGAGCAGTTCTTC. The rearrangement joins TRBV7-2 to TRBJ2-1; 10 nucleotides match TRBD1. The CDR3 is 14 residues long. J gave up 10 bases and V 3 bases, and 6 bases lay outside the gene matches. Germline V CDR1 and CDR2: SGHTA, FQGNSA.

In DNA, the CDR3 is TGCGCCAGCAGCCCTCTGGCAGGGTTCACAGATACGCAGTATTTT. It encodes CASSPLAGFTDTQYF. The rearrangement uses TRBV4-3 and TRBJ2-3; tentative D call: TRBD1 (5 bases). The length of the CDR3 is 15 residues. The germline gives CDR1 LGHNA, CDR2 YSLEER. V was clipped by 4 bases and J by 2 bases, with 13 bases between them.

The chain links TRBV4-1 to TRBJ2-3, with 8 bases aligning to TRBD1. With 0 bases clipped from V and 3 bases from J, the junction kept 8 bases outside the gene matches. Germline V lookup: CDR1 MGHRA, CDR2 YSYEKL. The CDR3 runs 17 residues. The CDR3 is CASSQEGARGRTDTQYF. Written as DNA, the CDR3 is TGCGCCAGCAGCCAAGAGGGTGCCAGGGGGCGAACAGATACGCAGTATTTT.

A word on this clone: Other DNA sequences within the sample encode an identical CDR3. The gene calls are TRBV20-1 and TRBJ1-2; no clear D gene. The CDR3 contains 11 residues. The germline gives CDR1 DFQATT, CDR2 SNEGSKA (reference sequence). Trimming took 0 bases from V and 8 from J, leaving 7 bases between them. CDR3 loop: CSARENRGYTF. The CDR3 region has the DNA TGCAGTGCTAGAGAAAACAGAGGCTACACCTTC.

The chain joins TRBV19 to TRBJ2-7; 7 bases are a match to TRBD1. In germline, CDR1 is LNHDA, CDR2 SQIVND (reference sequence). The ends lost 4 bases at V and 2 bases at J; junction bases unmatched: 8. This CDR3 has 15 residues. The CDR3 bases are TGTGCCAGTAGTAAGCTAGGACAGGTAACCTACGAGCAGTACTTC. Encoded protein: CASSKLGQVTYEQYF.

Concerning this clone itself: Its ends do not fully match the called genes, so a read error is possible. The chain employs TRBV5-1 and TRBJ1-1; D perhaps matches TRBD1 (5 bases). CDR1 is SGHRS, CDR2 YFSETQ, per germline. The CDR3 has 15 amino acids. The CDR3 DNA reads TGTGCCAGCAGTTGGGGGACGACAGCGAACACTGAAGCTTTCTTT. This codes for CASSWGTTANTEAFF.

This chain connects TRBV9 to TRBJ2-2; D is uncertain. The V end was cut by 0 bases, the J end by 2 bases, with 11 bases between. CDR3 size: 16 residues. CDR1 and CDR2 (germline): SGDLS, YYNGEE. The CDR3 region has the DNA TGTGCCAGCAGCGTAGCGGTGGTTTCAAACACCGGGGAGCTGTTTTTT. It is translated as CASSVAVVSNTGELFF.

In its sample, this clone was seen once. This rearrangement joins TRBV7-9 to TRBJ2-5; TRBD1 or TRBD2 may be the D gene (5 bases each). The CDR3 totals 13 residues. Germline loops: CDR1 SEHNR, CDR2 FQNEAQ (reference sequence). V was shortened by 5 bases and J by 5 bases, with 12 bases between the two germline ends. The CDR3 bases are TGTGCCAGCAGCCCGGGACCTCGTGAGACCCAGTACTTC. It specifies CASSPGPRETQYF.

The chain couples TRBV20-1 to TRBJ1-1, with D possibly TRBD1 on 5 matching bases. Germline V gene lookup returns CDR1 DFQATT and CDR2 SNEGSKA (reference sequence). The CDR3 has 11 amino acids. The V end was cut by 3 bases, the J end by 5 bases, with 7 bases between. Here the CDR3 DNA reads TGCAGTGCTAGCAGGGAAACTGAAGCTTTCTTT. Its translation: CSASRETEAFF.

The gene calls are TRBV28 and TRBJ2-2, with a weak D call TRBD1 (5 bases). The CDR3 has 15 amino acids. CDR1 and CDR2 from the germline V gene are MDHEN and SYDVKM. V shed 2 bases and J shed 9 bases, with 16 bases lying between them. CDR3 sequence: CASSLVLGARRELFF. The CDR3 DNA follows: TGTGCCAGCAGTTTAGTCCTTGGGGCTCGTCGGGAGCTGTTTTTT.

The CDR3 sequence: CSVDPGHRHTEAFF. The CDR3 region has the DNA TGCAGCGTCGATCCGGGACACCGACACACTGAAGCTTTCTTT. This rearrangement joins TRBV29-1 to TRBJ1-1; possible D gene TRBD1, 6 bases. CDR3 length: 14 residues. Germline V gives CDR1 SQVTM, CDR2 ANQGSEA. V gave up 6 bases and J gave up 3 bases, with 17 bases separating them.